This entry lists 8 T cell receptor beta chains sequenced from one sample in a study of T cells in Graves' hyperthyroidism and ophthalmopathy. There were TCR beta CDR3 regions amplified from RNA transcripts. A set of HTBI primers served as the primers for a first-round RT-PCR of the TCR CDR3. TCRdb re-derived calls from the multiplex PCR reads in MiXCR, one entry per CDR3 protein. This table holds 150,000 or so distinct CDR3 sequences, less than 25% found once. The sequencing sample was made of blood. These receptors all stem from a woman aged 50 to 60 with Graves' hyperthyroidism that later progressed to Graves' ophthalmopathy.

About this clonotype: This may be a read error, as it is one base from a much larger clone. The chain combines TRBV12-3 or TRBV12-4 with TRBJ2-2, with a possible D match to TRBD2 (6 bases). The CDR3 has 13 amino acids. This CDR3 is CASSLQGPGGLFF. CDR3 nucleotide sequence: TGTGCCAGCAGTTTACAGGGCCCCGGGGGGCTGTTTTTT.

This clonotype was counted a few times. This rearrangement joins TRBV6-2 or TRBV6-3 to TRBJ1-1, with D unclear. Germline CDR1 reads MNHEY; CDR2 reads SVGEGT. V shed 2 bases and J shed 6 bases, with 10 bases lying between them. The CDR3 length is 13 residues. The CDR3, as DNA: TGTGCCAGCAGTTACCGGGAGTACTCTGAAGCTTTCTTT. Translation: CASSYREYSEAFF.

V usage is TRBV7-9 and J usage is TRBJ2-1, with 11 bases identical to TRBD2. V shed 5 bases and J 5 bases; nucleotides not matched to a gene: 5. The CDR3 has 15 amino acids. Germline V gives CDR1 SEHNR, CDR2 FQNEAQ (reference sequence). CDR3 loop: CASSHSGRADNEQFF. The DNA of the CDR3 is TGTGCCAGCAGCCATAGCGGGAGGGCCGACAATGAGCAGTTCTTC. The full variable domain, its missing parts supplied by reference TRBV7-9 and TRBJ2-1, is DTGVSQNPRHKITKRGQNVTFRCDPISEHNRLYWYRQTLGQGPEFLTYFQNEAQLEKSRLLSDRFSAERPKGSFSTLEIQRTEQGDSAMYLCASSHSGRADNEQFFGPGTRLTVL.

This clonotype has a count of ten or more. V gene TRBV5-6 combines with J gene TRBJ2-7; TRBD1 agrees at 10 bases. This CDR3 has 15 amino acids. V gave up 4 bases and J gave up 6 bases; unmatched junction bases: 10. CDR1 SGHDT and CDR2 YYEEEE come from the germline V gene. CDR3 DNA: TGTGCCAGCAGCCCGGGGACAGGGGTCTCGGGCGAGCAGTACTTC. It codes for CASSPGTGVSGEQYF. Based on the CDR3 plus reference TRBV5-6 and TRBJ2-7, the full variable domain is DAGVTQSPTHLIKTRGQQVTLRCSPKSGHDTVSWYQQALGQGPQFIFQYYEEEERQRGNFPDRFSGHQFPNYSSELNVNALLLGDSALYLCASSPGTGVSGEQYFGPGTRLTVT.

V is TRBV28 and J is TRBJ2-1, with 9 bases identical to TRBD2. From germline, CDR1 is MDHEN and CDR2 SYDVKM. J lost 10 bases, V lost 2 bases, and 9 bases had no gene match. The CDR3 is made up of 15 amino acids. The CDR3: CASSLGLAGNWEQFF. The CDR3 nucleotides read TGTGCCAGCAGTTTAGGGCTAGCGGGAAATTGGGAGCAGTTCTTC.

The chain uses TRBV28 and TRBJ1-1; 8 nucleotides align to TRBD1. V dropped 5 bases and J dropped 1; count of bases not matched to a gene: 6. Germline assignment: CDR1 MDHEN and CDR2 SYDVKM. The CDR3 is 15 residues long. This CDR3 is CASSPAQGGNTEAFF. In nucleotides, the CDR3 is TGTGCCAGCAGTCCTGCACAGGGGGGGAACACTGAAGCTTTCTTT. Together with reference TRBV28 and TRBJ1-1, the CDR3 gives the full variable domain: DVKVTQSSRYLVKRTGEKVFLECVQDMDHENMFWYRQDPGLGLRLIYFSYDVKMKEKGDIPEGYSVSREKKERFSLILESASTNQTSMYLCASSPAQGGNTEAFFGQGTRLTVV.

This clonotype was detected a few times. This chain uses TRBV10-3 with TRBJ2-1, with D perhaps TRBD2 (5 bases). Trimming removed 5 bases from V and 10 bases from J, with 12 bases in between. Germline V lookup: CDR1 ENHRY, CDR2 SYGVKD. This CDR3 has 12 residues. The CDR3 is CAISLATSEQFF. As DNA, the CDR3 is TGTGCCATCAGTCTAGCAACTTCCGAGCAGTTCTTC.

This clonotype showed up just once. The chain links TRBV20-1 to TRBJ2-3; possibly TRBD2 for D (6 bases). V gave up 2 bases and J gave up 2 bases, with 8 bases separating them. Germline V lookup: CDR1 DFQATT, CDR2 SNEGSKA (reference sequence). The CDR3 runs to 13 residues. CDR3 region: CSARLASTDTQYF. DNA for the CDR3: TGCAGTGCTAGACTAGCGTCCACAGATACGCAGTATTTT.